In its sample, the clone carrying this T cell receptor beta chain was seen a few times. Its cognate antigen is unknown. The data originate from a study of OX40 agonist ivuxolimab in advanced cancers. Study background: The patients received ivuxolimab by intravenous route every 2 weeks at 0.01 to 10 mg/kg. Antecedent anti-PD-1, anti-PD-L1 or anti-CTLA-4 therapy was permissible, with roughly 40% having received some.

Broader study findings: The study found among the lowest clonal expansion in partial responders at 0.1-3.0 mg/kg.

Libraries were prepared by immunoSEQ multiplex PCR; TCRdb keeps only in-frame clonotypes and omits some of them. Among 55,000 to 65,000 clones listed, 75% to 90% were seen once. The sequencing used CD4+ or CD8+ T cells sorted from blood, collected in a trial of the OX40 agonist ivuxolimab. This clonotype was obtained from an adult with an advanced solid tumor such as melanoma, head and neck, liver or kidney cancer.

Written as DNA, the CDR3 is TGTGCCAGCAGCCCCGGGACTAGCGCATACGAGCAGTACTTC. Protein: CASSPGTSAYEQYF. The chain is built from TRBV27 and TRBJ2-7, with 10 bases identical to TRBD2. The CDR3 length is 14 residues. The junction had 6 bases not matched to a gene; V was cut back by 6 bases and J by 4 bases. CDR1 and CDR2 from the germline V gene are MNHEY and SMNVEV (reference sequence).